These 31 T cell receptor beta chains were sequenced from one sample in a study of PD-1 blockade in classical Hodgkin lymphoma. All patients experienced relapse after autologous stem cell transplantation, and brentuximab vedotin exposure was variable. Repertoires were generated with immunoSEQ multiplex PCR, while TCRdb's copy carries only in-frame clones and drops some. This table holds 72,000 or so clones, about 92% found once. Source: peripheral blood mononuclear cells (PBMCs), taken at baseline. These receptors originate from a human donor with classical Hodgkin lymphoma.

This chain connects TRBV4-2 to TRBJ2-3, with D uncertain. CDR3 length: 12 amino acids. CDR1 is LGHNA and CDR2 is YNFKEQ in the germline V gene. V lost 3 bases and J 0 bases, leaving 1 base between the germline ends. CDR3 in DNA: TGTGCCAGCAGCCAGAGCACAGATACGCAGTATTTT. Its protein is CASSQSTDTQYF.

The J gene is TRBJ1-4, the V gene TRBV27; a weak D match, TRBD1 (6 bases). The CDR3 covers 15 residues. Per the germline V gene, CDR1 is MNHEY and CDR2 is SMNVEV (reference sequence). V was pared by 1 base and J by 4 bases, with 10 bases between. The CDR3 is CASSLFPGDNEKLFF. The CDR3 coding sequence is TGTGCCAGCAGTTTATTTCCAGGGGATAATGAAAAACTGTTTTTT.

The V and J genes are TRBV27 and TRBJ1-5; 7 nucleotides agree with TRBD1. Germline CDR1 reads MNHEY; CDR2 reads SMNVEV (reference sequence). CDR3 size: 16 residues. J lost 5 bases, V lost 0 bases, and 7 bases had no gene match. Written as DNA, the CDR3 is TGTGCCAGCAGTTTATCGATCACAGGGGCCTATCAGCCCCAGCATTTT. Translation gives CASSLSITGAYQPQHF.

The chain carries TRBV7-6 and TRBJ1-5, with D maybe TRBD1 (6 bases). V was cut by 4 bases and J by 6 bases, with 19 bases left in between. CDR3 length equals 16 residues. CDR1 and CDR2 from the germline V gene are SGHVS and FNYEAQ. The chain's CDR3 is CASSSSSGDQGQPQHF. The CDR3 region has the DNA TGTGCCAGCAGCTCATCCTCAGGGGACCAAGGTCAGCCCCAGCATTTT.

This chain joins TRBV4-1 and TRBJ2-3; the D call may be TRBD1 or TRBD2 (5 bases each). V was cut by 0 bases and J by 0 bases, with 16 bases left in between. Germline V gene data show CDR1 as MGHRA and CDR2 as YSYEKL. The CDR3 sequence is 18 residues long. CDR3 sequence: CASSQDGAIRTSTDTQYF. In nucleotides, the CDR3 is TGCGCCAGCAGCCAAGATGGGGCGATTCGGACTAGCACAGATACGCAGTATTTT.

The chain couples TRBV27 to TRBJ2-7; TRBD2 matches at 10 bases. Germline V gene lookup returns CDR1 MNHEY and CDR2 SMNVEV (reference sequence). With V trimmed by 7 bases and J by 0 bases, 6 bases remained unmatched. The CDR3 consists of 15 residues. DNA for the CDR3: TGTGCCAGCAAACCGGGACTAGCGCTCTCCTACGAGCAGTACTTC. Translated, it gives CASKPGLALSYEQYF.

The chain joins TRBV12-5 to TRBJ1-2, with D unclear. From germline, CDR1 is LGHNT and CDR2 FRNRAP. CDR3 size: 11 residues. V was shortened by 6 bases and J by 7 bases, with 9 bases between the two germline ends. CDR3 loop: CASGQIGGYTF. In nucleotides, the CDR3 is TGTGCTAGTGGGCAAATAGGTGGCTACACCTTC.

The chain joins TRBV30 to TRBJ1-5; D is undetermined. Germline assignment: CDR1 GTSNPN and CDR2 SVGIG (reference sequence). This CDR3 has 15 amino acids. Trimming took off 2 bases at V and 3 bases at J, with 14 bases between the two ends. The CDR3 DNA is TGTGCCTGGAGTTTGTTGGGAAGCGCCAATCAGCCCCAGCATTTT. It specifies CAWSLLGSANQPQHF.

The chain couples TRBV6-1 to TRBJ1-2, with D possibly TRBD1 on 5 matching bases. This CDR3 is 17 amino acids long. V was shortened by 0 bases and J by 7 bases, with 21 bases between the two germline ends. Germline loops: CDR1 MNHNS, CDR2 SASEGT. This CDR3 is CASSEAFRSGGTGGYTF. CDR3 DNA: TGTGCCAGCAGTGAAGCTTTTCGGTCGGGGGGTACTGGTGGCTACACCTTC.

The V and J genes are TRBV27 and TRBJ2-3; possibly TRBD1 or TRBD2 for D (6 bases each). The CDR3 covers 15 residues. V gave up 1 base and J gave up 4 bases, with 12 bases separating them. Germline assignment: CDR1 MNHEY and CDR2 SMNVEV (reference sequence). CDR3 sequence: CASSLFPGAPDTQYF. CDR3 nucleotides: TGTGCCAGCAGTTTATTCCCGGGGGCCCCAGATACGCAGTATTTT.

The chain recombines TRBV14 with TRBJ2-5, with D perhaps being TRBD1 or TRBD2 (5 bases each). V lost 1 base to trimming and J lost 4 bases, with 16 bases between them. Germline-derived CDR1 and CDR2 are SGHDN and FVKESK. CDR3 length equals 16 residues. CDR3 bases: TGTGCCAGCAGCCAAGGGACCCCGGGGCCTGGAGAGACCCAGTACTTC. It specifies CASSQGTPGPGETQYF. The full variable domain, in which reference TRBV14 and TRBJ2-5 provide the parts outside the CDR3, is EAGVTQFPSHSVIEKGQTVTLRCDPISGHDNLYWYRRVMGKEIKFLLHFVKESKQDESGMPNNRFLAERTGGTYSTLKVQPAELEDSGVYFCASSQGTPGPGETQYFGPGTRLLVL.

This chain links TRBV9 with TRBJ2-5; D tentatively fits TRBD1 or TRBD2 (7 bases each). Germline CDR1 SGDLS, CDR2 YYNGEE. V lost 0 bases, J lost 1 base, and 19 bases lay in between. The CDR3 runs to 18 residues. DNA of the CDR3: TGTGCCAGCAGCGTAGCTAGCGGCGGGACAGTCCTCCAAGAGACCCAGTACTTC. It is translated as CASSVASGGTVLQETQYF.

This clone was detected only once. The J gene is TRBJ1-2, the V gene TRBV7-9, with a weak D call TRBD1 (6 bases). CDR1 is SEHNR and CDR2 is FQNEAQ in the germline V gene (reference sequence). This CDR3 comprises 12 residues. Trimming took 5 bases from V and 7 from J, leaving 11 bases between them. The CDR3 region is CASSPTGSGYTF. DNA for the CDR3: TGTGCCAGCAGCCCGACAGGAAGTGGCTACACCTTC.

The CDR3 region is CASSIPASTDTQYF. The CDR3 coding sequence is TGTGCCAGTAGTATTCCTGCCTCCACAGATACGCAGTATTTT. V usage is TRBV19 and J usage is TRBJ2-3; D remains ambiguous. Looked up from germline, CDR1 is LNHDA and CDR2 is SQIVND (reference sequence). The CDR3 extends over 14 amino acids. V lost 3 bases to trimming and J lost 2 bases, with 9 bases between them.

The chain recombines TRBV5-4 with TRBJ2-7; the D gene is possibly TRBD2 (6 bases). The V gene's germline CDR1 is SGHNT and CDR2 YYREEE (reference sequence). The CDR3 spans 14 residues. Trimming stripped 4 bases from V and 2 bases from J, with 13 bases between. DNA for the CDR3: TGTGCCAGCAGCGTGGCTAGCGTAACCTACGAGCAGTACTTC. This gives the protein CASSVASVTYEQYF. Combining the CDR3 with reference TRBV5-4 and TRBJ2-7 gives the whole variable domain ETGVTQSPTHLIKTRGQQVTLRCSSQSGHNTVSWYQQALGQGPQFIFQYYREEENGRGNFPPRFSGLQFPNYSSELNVNALELDDSALYLCASSVASVTYEQYFGPGTRLTVT.

The chain's CDR3 is CASSPDRNQGYTF. Here the CDR3 DNA reads TGTGCCAGCAGCCCCGACAGGAACCAGGGCTACACCTTC. The chain has TRBV7-3 and TRBJ1-2; the D gene is possibly TRBD1 (6 bases). Germline loops: CDR1 SGHTA, CDR2 FQGTGA. V dropped 5 bases and J dropped 8 bases, with 15 bases sitting between them. CDR3 length equals 13 residues.

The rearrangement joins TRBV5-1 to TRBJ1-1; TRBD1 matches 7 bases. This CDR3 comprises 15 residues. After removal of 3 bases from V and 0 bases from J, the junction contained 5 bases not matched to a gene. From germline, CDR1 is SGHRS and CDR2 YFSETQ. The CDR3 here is CASSWTTGVNTEAFF. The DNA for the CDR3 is TGCGCCAGCAGCTGGACCACAGGGGTGAACACTGAAGCTTTCTTT.

The DNA for the CDR3 is TGTGCCAGCAGTTACGATACTCCCAGGAATAATGGCTACACCTTC. This translates into CASSYDTPRNNGYTF. The V call is TRBV6-5, the J call TRBJ1-2; D not resolved. The CDR3 has 15 residues. The germline gives CDR1 MNHEY, CDR2 SVGAGI. The V end lost 2 bases, the J end lost 6 bases, and 16 bases lay between the germline ends.

CDR3 amino acids: CASSLGQYYEQYF. Written as DNA, the CDR3 is TGTGCCAGCAGCTTAGGGCAGTACTACGAGCAGTACTTC. The chain joins TRBV7-2 to TRBJ2-7, with D unresolved. CDR3 length: 13 amino acids. Trimming removed 1 base from V and 3 bases from J, with 7 bases in between. Germline V gene lookup returns CDR1 SGHTA and CDR2 FQGNSA. The full variable domain, completed using reference TRBV7-2 and TRBJ2-7, is GAGVSQSPSNKVTEKGKDVELRCDPISGHTALYWYRQSLGQGLEFLIYFQGNSAPDKSGLPSDRFSAERTGGSVSTLTIQRTQQEDSAVYLCASSLGQYYEQYFGPGTRLTVT.

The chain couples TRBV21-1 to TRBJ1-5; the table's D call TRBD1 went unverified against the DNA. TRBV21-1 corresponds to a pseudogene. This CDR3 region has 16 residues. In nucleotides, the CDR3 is TGTGCCAGCAGCCTCAAGGGGCAGGGTCCTTACCAGCCCCAGCATTTT. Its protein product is CASSLKGQGPYQPQHF.

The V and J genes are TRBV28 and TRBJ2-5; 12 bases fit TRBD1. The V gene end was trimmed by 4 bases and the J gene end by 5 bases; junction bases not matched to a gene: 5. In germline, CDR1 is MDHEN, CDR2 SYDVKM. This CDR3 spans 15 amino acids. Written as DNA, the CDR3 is TGTGCCAGCAGTTCTGGGACAGGGGGCAGTGAGACCCAGTACTTC. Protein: CASSSGTGGSETQYF.

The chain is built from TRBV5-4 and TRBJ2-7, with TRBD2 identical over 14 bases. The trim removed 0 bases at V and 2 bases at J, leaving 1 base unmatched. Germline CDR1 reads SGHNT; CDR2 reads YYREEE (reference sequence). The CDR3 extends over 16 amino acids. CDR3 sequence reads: CASSLAGLAGAYEQYF. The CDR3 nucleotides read TGTGCCAGCAGCTTGGCGGGACTAGCGGGAGCCTACGAGCAGTACTTC. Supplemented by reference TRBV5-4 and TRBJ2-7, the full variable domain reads ETGVTQSPTHLIKTRGQQVTLRCSSQSGHNTVSWYQQALGQGPQFIFQYYREEENGRGNFPPRFSGLQFPNYSSELNVNALELDDSALYLCASSLAGLAGAYEQYFGPGTRLTVT.

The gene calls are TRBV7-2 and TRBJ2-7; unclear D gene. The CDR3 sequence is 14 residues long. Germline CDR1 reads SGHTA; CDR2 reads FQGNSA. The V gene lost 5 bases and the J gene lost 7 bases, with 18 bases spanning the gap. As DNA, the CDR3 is TGTGCCAGCAGCCTGATGCCAGTCAGTGATGAGCAGTACTTC. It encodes CASSLMPVSDEQYF.

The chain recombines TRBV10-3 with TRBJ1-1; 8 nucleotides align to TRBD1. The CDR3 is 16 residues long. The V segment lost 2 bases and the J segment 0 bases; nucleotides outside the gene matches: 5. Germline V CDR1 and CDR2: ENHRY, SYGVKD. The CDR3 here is CAISEPVTGVNTEAFF. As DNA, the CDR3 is TGTGCCATCAGTGAGCCCGTGACAGGGGTGAACACTGAAGCTTTCTTT.

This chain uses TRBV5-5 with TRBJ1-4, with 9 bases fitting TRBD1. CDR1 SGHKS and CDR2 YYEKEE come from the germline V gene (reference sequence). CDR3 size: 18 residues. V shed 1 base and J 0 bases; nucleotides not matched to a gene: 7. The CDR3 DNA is TGTGCCAGCAGCTTGCCTGACAGGGGGGCAGCAACTAATGAAAAACTGTTTTTT. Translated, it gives CASSLPDRGAATNEKLFF.

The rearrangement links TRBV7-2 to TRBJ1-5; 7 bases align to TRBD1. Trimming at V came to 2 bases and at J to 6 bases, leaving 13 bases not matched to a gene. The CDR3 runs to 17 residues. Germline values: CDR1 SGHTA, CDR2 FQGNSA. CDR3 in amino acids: CASSLSIVGGGTQPQHF. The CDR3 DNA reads TGTGCCAGCAGCTTATCCATCGTAGGAGGGGGCACTCAGCCCCAGCATTTT.

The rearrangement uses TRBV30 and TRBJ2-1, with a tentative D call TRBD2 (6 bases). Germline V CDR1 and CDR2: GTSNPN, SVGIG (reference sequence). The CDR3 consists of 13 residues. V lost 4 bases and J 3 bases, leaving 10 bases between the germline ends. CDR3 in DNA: TGTGCCTGGACCAGACTAGACTACAATGAGCAGTTCTTC. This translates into CAWTRLDYNEQFF.

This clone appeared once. DNA of the CDR3: TGCGCCAGCAGCACTCCGGAGACAGGGGGCGAAAAACTGTTTTTT. Translation: CASSTPETGGEKLFF. V usage is TRBV5-1 and J usage is TRBJ1-4, with TRBD1 matching 10 bases. Germline V CDR1 and CDR2: SGHRS, YFSETQ. The CDR3 is 15 residues long. V shed 4 bases and J 8 bases; nucleotides not matched to a gene: 8.

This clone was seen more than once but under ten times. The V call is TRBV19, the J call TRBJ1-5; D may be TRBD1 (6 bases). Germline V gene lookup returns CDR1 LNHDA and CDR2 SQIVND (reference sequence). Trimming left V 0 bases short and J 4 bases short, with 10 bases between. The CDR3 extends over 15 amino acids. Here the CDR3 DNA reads TGTGCCAGTAGTATAGAGGGGGGCATAAATCAGCCCCAGCATTTT. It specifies CASSIEGGINQPQHF.

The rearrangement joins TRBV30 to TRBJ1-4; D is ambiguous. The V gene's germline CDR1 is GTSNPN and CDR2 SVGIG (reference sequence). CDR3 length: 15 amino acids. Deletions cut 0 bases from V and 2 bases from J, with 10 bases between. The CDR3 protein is CAWSVSINTNEKLFF. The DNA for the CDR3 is TGTGCCTGGAGTGTATCGATAAACACTAATGAAAAACTGTTTTTT.

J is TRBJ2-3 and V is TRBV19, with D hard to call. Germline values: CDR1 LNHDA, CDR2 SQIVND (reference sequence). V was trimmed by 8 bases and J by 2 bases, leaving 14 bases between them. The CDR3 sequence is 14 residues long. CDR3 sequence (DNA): TGTGCCAGTGGGATCCAAGGAGACACAGATACGCAGTATTTT. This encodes CASGIQGDTDTQYF.